Listed here is a single T cell receptor beta chain. Its specificity is unknown. V was trimmed by 1 base and J by 4 bases, leaving 11 bases between them. The CDR3 loop spans 15 amino acids. Germline lookup yields CDR1 SGHRS and CDR2 YFSETQ. This sample was included in a study of shared clonotypes between healthy human individuals. Turning to the study itself: Three plates each covered CD4 naive and memory; CD8 naive two, CD8 memory one. Study conclusions and caveats: Among donors, the sharing of clonotypes was expected to be influenced by sequencing depth.

The protocol was immunoSEQ multiplex PCR, while the TCRdb copy is restricted to in-frame clones and leaves out a portion. The repertoire holds roughly 320,000 clones, with around 87% as singletons. The donors, all of them Caucasian adults, lived in Nashville, Tennessee. This sequence joins TRBV5-1 and TRBJ2-2, with D possibly matching TRBD1 (6 bases). This sequence originates from a man younger than 35 in good health. The sequenced sample was memory CD8+ T cells sorted from blood. Subset denoted: CD45RO+ cells pooled with CCR7-negative TemRA cells. The CDR3, as DNA: TGCGCCAGCAGCTTGAGGACAGAAGGCACCGGGGAGCTGTTTTTT. Its protein product is CASSLRTEGTGELFF.